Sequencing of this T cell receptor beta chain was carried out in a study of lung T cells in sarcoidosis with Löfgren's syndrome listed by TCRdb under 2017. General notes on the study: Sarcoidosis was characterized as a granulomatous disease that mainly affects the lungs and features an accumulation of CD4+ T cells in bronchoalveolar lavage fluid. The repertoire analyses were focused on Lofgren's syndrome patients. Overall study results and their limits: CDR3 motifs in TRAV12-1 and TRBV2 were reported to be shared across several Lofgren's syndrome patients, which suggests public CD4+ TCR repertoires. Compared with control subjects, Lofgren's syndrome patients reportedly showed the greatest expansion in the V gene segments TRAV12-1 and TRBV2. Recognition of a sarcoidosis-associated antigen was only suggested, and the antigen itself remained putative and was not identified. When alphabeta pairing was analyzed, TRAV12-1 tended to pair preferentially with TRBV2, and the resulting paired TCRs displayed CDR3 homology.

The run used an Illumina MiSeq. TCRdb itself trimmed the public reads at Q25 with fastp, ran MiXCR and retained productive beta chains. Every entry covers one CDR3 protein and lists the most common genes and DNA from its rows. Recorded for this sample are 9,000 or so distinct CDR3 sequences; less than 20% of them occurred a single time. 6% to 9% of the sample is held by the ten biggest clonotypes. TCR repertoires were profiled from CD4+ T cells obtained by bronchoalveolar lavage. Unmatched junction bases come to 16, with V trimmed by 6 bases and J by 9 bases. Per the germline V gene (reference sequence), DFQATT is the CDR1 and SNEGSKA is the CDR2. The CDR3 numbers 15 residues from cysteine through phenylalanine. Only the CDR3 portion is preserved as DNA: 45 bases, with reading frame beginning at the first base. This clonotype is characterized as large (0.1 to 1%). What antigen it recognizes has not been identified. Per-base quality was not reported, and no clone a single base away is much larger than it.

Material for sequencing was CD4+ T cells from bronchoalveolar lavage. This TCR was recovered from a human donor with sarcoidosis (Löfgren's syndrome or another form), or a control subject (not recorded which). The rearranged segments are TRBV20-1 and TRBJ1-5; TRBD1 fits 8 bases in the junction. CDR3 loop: CSALPPGQGSGPQHF. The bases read TGCAGTGCCCTCCCCCCAGGACAGGGATCTGGGCCCCAGCATTTT.